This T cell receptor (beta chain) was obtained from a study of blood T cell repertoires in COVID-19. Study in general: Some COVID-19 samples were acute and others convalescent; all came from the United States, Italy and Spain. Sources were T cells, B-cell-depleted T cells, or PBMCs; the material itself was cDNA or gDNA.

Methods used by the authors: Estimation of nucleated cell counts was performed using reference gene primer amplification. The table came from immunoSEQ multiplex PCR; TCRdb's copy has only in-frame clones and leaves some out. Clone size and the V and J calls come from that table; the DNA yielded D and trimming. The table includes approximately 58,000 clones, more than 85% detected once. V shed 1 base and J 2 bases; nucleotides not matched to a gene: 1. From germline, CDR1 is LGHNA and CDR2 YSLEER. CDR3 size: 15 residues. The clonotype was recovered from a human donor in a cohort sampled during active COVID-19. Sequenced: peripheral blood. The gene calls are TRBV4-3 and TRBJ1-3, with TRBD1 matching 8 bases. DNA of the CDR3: TGCGCCAGCAGCCAAGGGACAGGGCCTGGAAACACCATATATTTT. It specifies CASSQGTGPGNTIYF.